The 27 T cell receptor beta chains reported below all come from one sample, sequenced in a study of tissue T cells after allogeneic stem cell transplantation. The protocol was immunoSEQ multiplex PCR, while the TCRdb copy is restricted to in-frame clones and leaves out a portion. This sample has more than 6,500 clones, with about 51% found just once. The time point here: mouse harvest day 7 after allogeneic transplant. The graft held 10^6 splenic CD5+ T cells and 10^7 T-cell-depleted bone marrow cells. The sample comprised gut tissue. Every receptor here comes from a female BALB/c mouse given C57BL/6 T cells with graft-versus-host disease after an allogeneic hematopoietic cell transplant.

Concerning this clone itself: Each gene name is a mouse one. The CDR3 end falls 1 residue outside the read, so it is completed with the germline J gene. The V gene is TRBV12-1, the J gene TRBJ2-5, with unresolved D. There are 12 residues in the CDR3. Per germline, CDR1 SGHSN and CDR2 HYEKVE. The V end was cut by 0 bases, the J end by 2 bases, with 2 bases between. This chain's CDR3 is CASSLAQDTQYF. CDR3 DNA, as far as it was read: TGTGCCAGCTCTCTCGCCCAAGACACCCAGTAC.

A note on this clone: Gene names follow the mouse nomenclature. The CDR3 is cut off 1 residue early in the read; its end comes from the germline J gene. This chain connects TRBV13-2 to TRBJ2-5; tentatively, D is TRBD1 (6 bases). The germline V gene has CDR1 NNHNN and CDR2 SYGAGS (reference sequence). V lost 1 base, J lost 4 bases, and 7 bases lay in between. This CDR3 is built from 13 residues. CDR3 sequence: CASGDYREDTQYF. The part of the CDR3 DNA that was read is TGTGCCAGCGGTGATTACAGGGAAGACACCCAGTAC.

Remarks on this clone: Here the gene names and germline are mouse. Read sequence stops 1 residue before the CDR3 end, and the germline J gene provides the missing end. V usage is TRBV14 and J usage is TRBJ1-1; the D is unclear. There are 13 residues in the CDR3. Germline assignment: CDR1 SGHDT and CDR2 FRDEAV. V was trimmed by 1 base and J by 0 bases, leaving 4 bases between them. Incomplete CDR3 DNA: TGTGCCAGCAGTTTCGGACAGAACACAGAAGTCTTC. This translates into CASSFGQNTEVF. The whole CDR3 sequence is CASSFGQNTEVFF. The full variable domain, completed using reference TRBV14 and TRBJ1-1, is EAGVTQSPRYAVLQEGQAVSFWCDPISGHDTLYWYQQPRDQGPQLLVYFRDEAVIDNSQLPSDRFSAVRPKGTNSTLKIQSAKQGDTATYLCASSFGQNTEVFFGKGTRLTVV.

Worth noting for this clone: Genes and germline come from the mouse. The covered CDR3 bases are TGCTCCAGCAGACGGACTGGGGGAGACACCTTGTAC. Its translation: CSSRRTGGDTLY. The entire CDR3 protein is CSSRRTGGDTLYF. The V and J genes are TRBV23 and TRBJ2-4; the table's D gene call, TRBD2, was not cross checked with the DNA. The sequence runs out 1 residue before the end of the CDR3; the remainder is reconstructed from the germline J gene. The V gene's germline CDR1 is KGHTA and CDR2 FQNQQP. The CDR3 is 13 residues long.

A note on this clone: Genes and germline are mouse. From the germline J gene comes the end of the CDR3, since the read stops 1 residue before it. This sequence joins TRBV26 and TRBJ2-5, with D possibly being TRBD2 (7 bases). Germline loops: CDR1 KGHPV, CDR2 FQNQEV (reference sequence). The CDR3 length is 15 residues. V shed 4 bases and J shed 0 bases, with 11 bases lying between them. The sequenced part of the CDR3 DNA is TGTGCCAGCAGTCCCCGGGGGGCCAACCAAGACACCCAGTAC. Protein: CASSPRGANQDTQY. The CDR3, in full, reads CASSPRGANQDTQYF.

With respect to this clone: Mouse gene names apply. Coverage ceases 1 residue before the CDR3 finishes, and the germline J gene fills in the end. The genes are TRBV13-3 and TRBJ1-3, with unresolved D. The CDR3 loop spans 13 amino acids. V lost 3 bases and J 0 bases, leaving 4 bases between the germline ends. Germline V gives CDR1 NNHDY, CDR2 SYVADS. CDR3 DNA, as far as it was read: TGTGCCAGCAGTGGGGGTTCTGGAAATACGCTCTAT. As protein: CASSGGSGNTLY. The whole CDR3 region reads CASSGGSGNTLYF.

With respect to this clone: The genes and germline here are from mouse. The CDR3 protein is CASSRGGLTERLFF. The part of the CDR3 DNA that was read is TGTGCCAGCAGTAGGGGGGGATTGACCGAAAGATTATTT. J is TRBJ1-4 and V is TRBV26, with a possible D match to TRBD1 (6 bases). The sequence runs out 1 residue before the end of the CDR3; the remainder is reconstructed from the germline J gene. Germline-derived CDR1 and CDR2 are KGHPV and FQNQEV (reference sequence). V was clipped by 5 bases and J by 7 bases, with 14 bases between them. This CDR3 has 14 residues.

This clone is deemed medium-sized. Gene names refer to mouse genes. The read finishes 1 residue shy of the CDR3 end, and the germline J gene is used to complete it. The J gene is TRBJ1-2, the V gene TRBV31, with 7 bases identical to TRBD1. The ends lost 1 base at V and 4 bases at J; junction bases unmatched: 6. Germline V gives CDR1 GKSSPN, CDR2 SITVG. The CDR3 spans 14 residues. CDR3 DNA, as far as it was read: TGTGCCTGGAGTCCGGGACAGTCAAGCTCCGACTACACC. Residues: CAWSPGQSSSDYT. The full CDR3 protein reads CAWSPGQSSSDYTF.

Within the sample, this clone is medium-sized. All gene names here are mouse names. The read ends 1 residue early relative to the CDR3; the germline J gene fills the gap. The V and J genes are TRBV2 and TRBJ1-1, with D tentatively TRBD1 (5 bases). Trimming removed 0 bases at V and 0 bases at J, with 8 bases between. Germline CDR1 is LGHNA and CDR2 is YSYQKL. CDR3 size: 15 residues. Partial CDR3 DNA: TGTGCCAGCAGCCAAGATCCAGGGTCAAACACAGAAGTCTTC. It yields the protein CASSQDPGSNTEVF. In full, the CDR3 reads CASSQDPGSNTEVFF.

As for this clone: Each gene name is a mouse one. The read ends 1 residue shy of where the CDR3 ends; the end is completed using the germline J gene. The chain carries TRBV26 and TRBJ2-2; the match to TRBD1 covers 8 bases. V lost 4 bases and J lost 0; bases outside the gene matches: 1. This CDR3 has 15 residues. The germline V gene encodes CDR1 KGHPV and CDR2 FQNQEV (reference sequence). CDR3 in amino acids: CASSPQGANTGQLYF. The part of the CDR3 DNA that was read is TGTGCCAGCAGTCCACAGGGGGCAAACACCGGGCAGCTCTAC. The full variable domain, its missing parts supplied by reference TRBV26 and TRBJ2-2, is NSKVIQTPRYLVKGQGQKAKMRCIPEKGHPVVFWYQQNKNNEFKFLINFQNQEVLQQIDMTEKRFSAECPSNSPCSLEIQSSEAGDSALYLCASSPQGANTGQLYFGEGSKLTVL.

This clone is medium-sized. Gene names are the mouse ones. The part of the CDR3 DNA that was read is TGTGCCAGCAGTTTACAAAACACCTTGTAC. This gives the protein CASSLQNTLY. The entire CDR3 is CASSLQNTLYF. The V gene is TRBV14, the J gene TRBJ2-4; D gene uncertain. The read ends 1 residue early relative to the CDR3; the germline J gene fills the gap. Germline CDR1 reads SGHDT; CDR2 reads FRDEAV. The CDR3 consists of 11 residues. Trimming shortened V by 2 bases and J by 3 bases, and 1 base separated the two germline ends.

As to this clone: Each gene name is a mouse one. Read sequence stops 1 residue before the CDR3 end, and the germline J gene provides the missing end. This chain uses TRBV5 with TRBJ2-3, with D possibly matching TRBD1 (6 bases). The V gene's germline CDR1 is LGHNA and CDR2 YNLKQL (reference sequence). V lost 0 bases and J 3 bases, leaving 7 bases between the germline ends. CDR3 length: 14 residues. The CDR3: CASSQDRGAETLYF. CDR3 DNA (partial): TGTGCCAGCAGCCAAGATAGGGGGGCAGAAACGCTGTAT.

In the case of this clone: The germline and genes are mouse ones. The missing CDR3 end, 1 residue past where the read stops, is filled in from the germline J gene. The genes are TRBV26 and TRBJ1-1, with D uncertain. This CDR3 is 13 amino acids long. The V gene's germline CDR1 is KGHPV and CDR2 FQNQEV (reference sequence). V was shortened by 4 bases and J by 0 bases, with 6 bases between the two germline ends. The DNA read from the CDR3 is TGTGCCAGCAGTCCCAGTGCAAACACAGAAGTCTTC. Residues: CASSPSANTEVF. The complete CDR3 sequence is CASSPSANTEVFF.

This clone has only a few counts. The gene names here belong to mouse. The DNA ends 1 residue before the CDR3 does, and the rest of the CDR3 is filled in from the germline J gene. The genes are TRBV23 and TRBJ1-1; TRBD1 reflects the table's D call only, with no check against the DNA. The CDR3 has 13 amino acids. Germline CDR1 and CDR2: KGHTA and FQNQQP. The CDR3 bases that were read are TGCTCCAGCAGTCAATACAGGGAGCCAGAAGTCTTC. Encoded protein: CSSSQYREPEVF. The whole CDR3 protein reads CSSSQYREPEVFF.

Of note for this clone: Genes here carry mouse names. The CDR3 end lies 1 residue beyond the end of the read and is filled in from the germline J gene. The chain is built from TRBV26 and TRBJ1-6; the D gene is possibly TRBD1 (5 bases). TRBJ1-6 has ORF status, its function being uncertain. The ends were cut back, 2 bases at V and 2 bases at J, with 7 bases in the middle. This CDR3 has 15 residues. Per the germline V gene, CDR1 is KGHPV and CDR2 is FQNQEV (reference sequence). CDR3 bases read: TGTGCCAGCAGTCTGGGGGCAACCTATAATTCGCCCCTCTAC. The encoded protein is CASSLGATYNSPLY. The whole CDR3 sequence is CASSLGATYNSPLYF.

For this clone: Here the gene names and germline are mouse. The DNA ends 1 residue before the CDR3 does, and the rest of the CDR3 is filled in from the germline J gene. The V call is TRBV12-2, the J call TRBJ2-4; 7 bases agree with TRBD2. The CDR3 sequence is 14 residues long. The V and J ends lost 1 base and 4 bases, in that order; junction bases with no gene match: 4. The V gene's germline CDR1 is SGHLS and CDR2 HYDKME. The sequenced part of the CDR3 DNA is TGTGCCAGCTCTCTGGCTCTGGGGGAAAACACCTTGTAC. Encoded protein: CASSLALGENTLY. The complete CDR3 sequence is CASSLALGENTLYF.

Concerning this clone: Gene labels here are mouse ones. The read gets to within 1 residue of the CDR3 end, and the germline J gene fills in the rest. The chain recombines TRBV29 with TRBJ1-3; D not certain. V dropped 3 bases and J dropped 0 bases, with 6 bases sitting between them. Germline V lookup: CDR1 MSHET, CDR2 SYDVDS. The CDR3 is made up of 14 amino acids. The sequenced CDR3 bases are TGTGCTAGCAGTTTGTGGGGTTCTGGAAATACGCTCTAT. It codes for CASSLWGSGNTLY. The entire CDR3 reads CASSLWGSGNTLYF.

About this clone: Genes and germline come from the mouse. Read sequence stops 1 residue before the CDR3 end, and the germline J gene provides the missing end. The chain carries TRBV1 and TRBJ1-1; 9 bases align to TRBD1. After removal of 3 bases from V and 1 base from J, the junction contained 0 bases not matched to a gene. The CDR3 loop spans 14 amino acids. Germline CDR1 NSQYPW, CDR2 LRSPGD (reference sequence). CDR3 DNA (partial): TGCACCTGCAGTGCGACAGGGGGAAACACAGAAGTCTTC. Translated, it gives CTCSATGGNTEVF. The complete CDR3 reads CTCSATGGNTEVFF.

With respect to this clone: Gene names refer to mouse genes. The CDR3 end is not reached by the read, which stops 1 residue before it; the germline J gene fills it in. The gene calls are TRBV16 and TRBJ1-1; 9 positions agree with TRBD1. The ends lost 3 bases at V and 5 bases at J; junction bases unmatched: 1. This CDR3 spans 13 amino acids. The germline V gene encodes CDR1 SGHSA and CDR2 FRNQAP. CDR3 loop: CASSFGQGTEVFF. The DNA read from the CDR3 is TGTGCAAGCAGCTTCGGACAGGGGACAGAAGTCTTC.

Points on this clone: The genes are named according to mouse. The CDR3 extends 1 residue past the end of the read, so its final part is completed from the germline J gene. This chain joins TRBV20 and TRBJ1-3; TRBD1 matches 8 bases. Germline V lookup: CDR1 GFQATS, CDR2 STVNSAI. The CDR3 length is 14 residues. V dropped 2 bases and J dropped 6; count of bases not matched to a gene: 6. CDR3 sequence reads: CGARLSGGANTLYF. CDR3 DNA, as far as it was read: TGTGGTGCTAGGTTGTCAGGGGGCGCAAATACGCTCTAT. Based on the CDR3 plus reference TRBV20 and TRBJ1-3, the full variable domain is GALVYQYPRRTICKSGTSMRMECQAVGFQATSVAWYRQSPQKTFELIALSTVNSAIKYEQNFTQEKFPISHPNLSFSSMTVLNAYLEDRGLYLCGARLSGGANTLYFGEGSRLIVV.

This clone has only one observation. Gene labels here are mouse ones. Coverage ceases 1 residue before the CDR3 finishes, and the germline J gene fills in the end. V is TRBV23 and J is TRBJ2-5; TRBD2, the table's D call, was not compared with the DNA. CDR1 and CDR2 (germline): KGHTA, FQNQQP. This CDR3 spans 14 amino acids. The DNA read from the CDR3 is TGCTCCAGCAGTCAAGGGGGGCGCTTAGACACCCAGTAC. This sequence encodes CSSSQGGRLDTQY. The full CDR3 protein is CSSSQGGRLDTQYF.

In its sample, this clone was seen a few times. The listed genes are named as in mouse. With the read ending 1 residue before the CDR3 end, the germline J gene is used to fill in that end. The chain carries TRBV5 and TRBJ1-4; D possibly corresponds to TRBD1 (6 bases). Trimming pared 0 bases from V and 2 bases from J, leaving 10 bases between. The germline V gene has CDR1 LGHNA and CDR2 YNLKQL (reference sequence). This CDR3 comprises 16 residues. CDR3 residues: CASSQERGQSNERLFF. Partial CDR3 DNA: TGTGCCAGCAGCCAAGAAAGGGGACAATCCAACGAAAGATTATTT.

Remarks on this clone: Here the gene names and germline are mouse. Sequencing ends 1 residue short of the CDR3 end; the germline J gene provides the rest. The J gene is TRBJ2-1, the V gene TRBV31; D is possibly TRBD1 (7 bases). Germline CDR1 reads GKSSPN; CDR2 reads SITVG. Deletions cut 0 bases from V and 6 bases from J, with 12 bases between. The length of the CDR3 is 14 residues. The CDR3 loop is CAWSLEGAGAEQFF. The sequenced part of the CDR3 DNA is TGTGCCTGGAGTCTAGAGGGGGCTGGTGCTGAGCAGTTC.

To note about this clone: The germline and genes are mouse ones. Coverage ceases 1 residue before the CDR3 finishes, and the germline J gene fills in the end. The chain carries TRBV14 and TRBJ2-3; the match to TRBD1 covers 9 bases. With V trimmed by 3 bases and J by 3 bases, 2 bases remained unmatched. The CDR3 spans 14 residues. Germline V gives CDR1 SGHDT, CDR2 FRDEAV. CDR3 amino acids: CASSSGQGAETLYF. CDR3 DNA, as far as it was read: TGTGCCAGCAGTTCCGGACAGGGGGCAGAAACGCTGTAT.

Points on this clone: All gene names here are mouse names. The read falls 1 residue short of the CDR3 end, and the missing part is taken from the germline J gene. V gene TRBV31 combines with J gene TRBJ2-5; 8 bases line up with TRBD2. CDR3 length: 14 amino acids. CDR1 GKSSPN and CDR2 SITVG come from the germline V gene. V dropped 1 base and J dropped 2; count of bases not matched to a gene: 2. CDR3 amino acids: CAWSPLGGQDTQYF. The CDR3 bases that were read are TGTGCCTGGAGTCCCCTGGGGGGCCAAGACACCCAGTAC.

Notes on this clone: Germline and genes: mouse. The read finishes 1 residue shy of the CDR3 end, and the germline J gene is used to complete it. This chain links TRBV13-2 with TRBJ2-5; D remains unclear. Germline CDR1 and CDR2: NNHNN and SYGAGS (reference sequence). The CDR3 length is 10 residues. The germline V and J ends were trimmed by 2 bases and 10 bases, with 5 bases remaining between them. CDR3 DNA (partial): TGTGCCAGCGGTGAAGGGCCCCAGTAC. This sequence encodes CASGEGPQY. The entire CDR3 reads CASGEGPQYF.

As to this clone: Genes and germline come from the mouse. The CDR3 end is not reached by the read, which stops 1 residue before it; the germline J gene fills it in. The rearrangement uses TRBV26 and TRBJ2-7; D perhaps matches TRBD1 (6 bases). Germline CDR1 KGHPV, CDR2 FQNQEV (reference sequence). Trimming pared 1 base from V and 3 bases from J, leaving 7 bases between. CDR3 size: 13 residues. The sequenced CDR3 bases are TGTGCCAGCAGTCTGTGGGACAACTATGAACAGTAC. It is translated as CASSLWDNYEQY. The whole CDR3 sequence is CASSLWDNYEQYF.